The clone carrying this T cell receptor (beta chain) appeared many times. During construction of the library, unique molecular identifiers were attached to individual cDNA molecules for quantitative, reproducible TCR counting. TCRdb recomputed calls from the RACE reads with MiXCR, one row per CDR3 protein. The sample lists just over 90,000 distinct CDR3 sequences, 8.5% to 9% occurring once. Described time point: healthy volunteer bleed at 2 weeks. Whole blood that had not been fractionated was the source of extracted total RNA. This sample is drawn from a study of human T cells and chemical hapten exposure. About the research overall: Minor volume differences among pooled libraries chiefly drove per-sample TCR yield variation.

Material for sequencing was whole blood. The TCR was taken from a female donor in good health. Some clones in this sample may be carry-over from other donors' samples.

Here the CDR3 reads CASRLGQSNTEAFF. The CDR3 DNA reads TGTGCCAGCAGGCTCGGACAGTCGAACACTGAAGCTTTCTTT. The rearrangement links TRBV6-5 to TRBJ1-1, with D perhaps TRBD1 (6 bases). Germline V gene data show CDR1 as MNHEY and CDR2 as SVGAGI. V dropped 6 bases and J dropped 1 base, with 12 bases sitting between them. The CDR3 covers 14 residues.